A single sample is the source of the 17 T cell receptor beta chains below, sequenced in a study of early T cells in non-severe SARS-CoV-2 infection. TCRdb passed the 5' RACE reads through MiXCR, listing each CDR3 protein once. The data contain just over 80,000 distinct CDR3 sequences, roughly 13% of them seen just once; the ten biggest clones take up about 1.5%. Sequences were obtained from whole blood. These receptors were taken from an adult who was a healthcare worker with PCR-confirmed SARS-CoV-2 infection or an uninfected control (not recorded which).

This clonotype was picked up many times. V gene TRBV18 combines with J gene TRBJ1-2; a possible D gene is TRBD1 (5 bases). This CDR3 has 17 residues. Trimming cost V 3 bases and J 4 bases, with 21 bases left between them. In germline, CDR1 is KGHSH, CDR2 LQKENI. CDR3 residues: CASSPILQGKAFYGYTF. CDR3 nucleotide sequence: TGTGCCAGCTCACCGATACTCCAGGGAAAGGCCTTCTATGGCTACACCTTC.

As for this clonotype: One junction end disagrees with the germline gene, perhaps due to a read error. The chain uses TRBV7-7 and TRBJ2-2; perhaps TRBD1 as D (5 bases). Germline loops: CDR1 SSHAT, CDR2 FNYEAQ (reference sequence). The CDR3 is 14 amino acids. CDR3: CASSKQEITGELFF. CDR3 in DNA: TGTGCTAGCAGCAAACAGGAGATCACCGGGGAGCTGTTTTTT.

This clonotype was detected a few times. V usage is TRBV6-1 and J usage is TRBJ2-5; 7 bases are a match to TRBD2. The ends lost 6 bases at V and 4 bases at J; junction bases unmatched: 8. CDR3 length: 14 amino acids. Germline lookup yields CDR1 MNHNS and CDR2 SASEGT. The CDR3 DNA follows: TGTGCCAGCAGCCCGACATCGGGAGGAGAGACCCAGTACTTC. Its protein is CASSPTSGGETQYF.

This clonotype was observed many times. V and J are TRBV7-8 and TRBJ2-3, with D perhaps matching TRBD2 (5 bases). V was cut by 2 bases and J by 10 bases, with 28 bases left in between. This CDR3 has 18 amino acids. The V gene's germline CDR1 is SGHVS and CDR2 FQNEAQ. DNA of the CDR3: TGTGCCAGCAGCTTACGGGATAGGGCCCCCGGTCGTGGGTCTCCGCAGTATTTT. Its translation is CASSLRDRAPGRGSPQYF.

The table lists this clonotype with a few counts. The rearrangement links TRBV6-1 to TRBJ2-3, with D maybe TRBD2 (6 bases). CDR1 and CDR2 (germline): MNHNS, SASEGT. This CDR3 is built from 20 residues. V gave up 2 bases and J gave up 5 bases, with 29 bases separating them. The CDR3, as DNA: TGTGCCAGCAGTGAACCCGCCCGATGGGGGAGGAGTTGGCAGGGAGATACGCAGTATTTT. Amino acid sequence: CASSEPARWGRSWQGDTQYF.

The table lists this clonotype with a few counts. The chain uses TRBV24-1 and TRBJ2-2; the D call may be TRBD1 or TRBD2 (5 bases each). The CDR3 is made up of 11 amino acids. From germline, CDR1 is KGHDR and CDR2 SFDVKD. Trimming left V 10 bases short and J 6 bases short, with 8 bases between. The CDR3: CATGDPGELFF. The CDR3, as DNA: TGTGCCACGGGGGATCCCGGGGAGCTGTTTTTT.

Note on this clonotype: This may be a read error, as it is one base from a much larger clone. V usage is TRBV18 and J usage is TRBJ2-7, with TRBD1 identical over 7 bases. The germline gives CDR1 KGHSH, CDR2 LQKENI. J lost 3 bases, V lost 5 bases, and 10 bases had no gene match. This CDR3 spans 15 amino acids. In DNA, the CDR3 is TGTGCCAGCTCATCCGACAGGGCGGTCGGCTACGAGCAGTACTTC. It yields the protein CASSSDRAVGYEQYF.

The table lists this clonotype with a few counts. The V call is TRBV7-8, the J call TRBJ2-5; tentative D call: TRBD1 (5 bases). The V and J ends lost 2 bases and 5 bases respectively, with 9 bases between them. The germline gives CDR1 SGHVS, CDR2 FQNEAQ. The CDR3 covers 13 residues. DNA for the CDR3: TGTGCCAGCAGCTTAACGACAGCGGAGACCCAGTACTTC. Amino acids: CASSLTTAETQYF.

This clonotype was observed a handful of times. This rearrangement joins TRBV6-1 to TRBJ2-3; D not certain. Germline CDR1 is MNHNS and CDR2 is SASEGT. This CDR3 region has 12 residues. V was pared by 6 bases and J by 6 bases, with 10 bases between. The CDR3 reads CASSLDGDTQYF. CDR3 nucleotide sequence: TGTGCCAGCAGCTTAGACGGGGATACGCAGTATTTT.

This clonotype was counted only a few times. This chain's CDR3 is CASSIVGELFF. The CDR3 DNA reads TGTGCCAGTAGTATTGTCGGGGAGCTGTTTTTT. V usage is TRBV19 and J usage is TRBJ2-2; no firm D call. V lost 3 bases and J lost 7, with 3 bases in between. The CDR3 contains 11 residues. Germline CDR1 is LNHDA and CDR2 is SQIVND (reference sequence).

This clonotype occurred many times. This chain uses TRBV12-3 or TRBV12-4 with TRBJ2-1; D might be TRBD2 (5 bases). There are 16 residues in the CDR3. V was trimmed by 2 bases and J by 4 bases, leaving 15 bases between them. For the CDR3, the DNA is TGTGCCAGCAGTTTACTAGCTGGAGCTGGGTACAATGAGCAGTTCTTC. It yields the protein CASSLLAGAGYNEQFF.

In this sample, this clonotype turned up many times. The J gene is TRBJ2-7, the V gene TRBV7-8; D might be TRBD1 or TRBD2, each matching 6 bases. CDR1 is SGHVS, CDR2 FQNEAQ, per germline. Trimming removed 2 bases at V and 2 bases at J, with 10 bases between. The CDR3 contains 14 residues. This CDR3 reads CASSLFGGPYEQYF. In nucleotides, the CDR3 is TGTGCCAGCAGCTTATTCGGGGGCCCCTACGAGCAGTACTTC.

The chain has TRBV6-1 and TRBJ1-1; D gene ambiguous. The CDR3 totals 13 residues. With 6 bases removed from V and 1 base from J, the gap between germline ends came to 9 bases. CDR1 and CDR2 from the germline V gene are MNHNS and SASEGT. The CDR3 sequence: CASRLQRNTEAFF. CDR3 DNA sequence: TGTGCCAGCAGACTTCAGCGGAACACTGAAGCTTTCTTT.

A single count supports this clonotype. This sequence may be a read error, since a much larger clone differs from it by one base. The chain employs TRBV7-2 and TRBJ2-7; the D gene is possibly TRBD2 (5 bases). The germline gives CDR1 SGHTA, CDR2 FQGNSA. Trimming stripped 1 base from V and 9 bases from J, with 22 bases between. The CDR3 has 16 residues. The DNA for the CDR3 is TGTGCCAGCAGCTTAGGTTTTGGACTTTCCTCGTGGGTGCAGTACTTC. Amino acid sequence: CASSLGFGLSSWVQYF.

This clonotype was picked up many times. The V and J genes are TRBV11-2 and TRBJ2-5; tentatively, D is TRBD2 (5 bases). With 0 bases removed from V and 2 bases from J, the gap between germline ends came to 13 bases. The CDR3 contains 16 residues. Germline V gives CDR1 SGHAT, CDR2 FQNNGV. CDR3 DNA sequence: TGTGCCAGCAGCTTAGATCGCCCTAGCAGACAAGAGACCCAGTACTTC. Protein product: CASSLDRPSRQETQYF.

This clonotype appeared a few times. The V and J genes are TRBV7-6 and TRBJ2-3, with TRBD1 matching over 8 bases. The CDR3 length is 17 residues. Germline-derived CDR1 and CDR2 are SGHVS and FNYEAQ. J gave up 4 bases and V 1 base, and 10 bases lay outside the gene matches. CDR3 coding DNA: TGTGCCAGCAGCTTAGTGGGCAGGGGGCGATTATCAGATACGCAGTATTTT. It codes for CASSLVGRGRLSDTQYF.

The chain couples TRBV7-9 to TRBJ2-1, with D uncertain. Germline assignment: CDR1 SEHNR and CDR2 FQNEAQ (reference sequence). The CDR3 extends over 12 amino acids. Trimming pared 5 bases from V and 6 bases from J, leaving 8 bases between. DNA for the CDR3: TGTGCCAGCAGCCCCGAACCCAATGAGCAGTTCTTC. Translated, it gives CASSPEPNEQFF.